Following are 26 T cell receptor beta chains from one sample sequenced in a study of cytomegalovirus exposure and HLA in healthy donors. The data were produced by immunoSEQ multiplex PCR, yet TCRdb's version contains in-frame clones alone and is incomplete. The repertoire consists of about 110,000 clones, with around 90% occurring once and the leading ten covering about 2%. The material sequenced was PBMCs. These TCRs come from a woman in her late teens or twenties in good health and CMV-seropositive.

This rearrangement joins TRBV28 to TRBJ2-1, with a weak D call TRBD2 (5 bases). The CDR3 consists of 14 residues. V was shortened by 6 bases and J by 4 bases, with 13 bases between the two germline ends. Germline V gene sequence: CDR1 MDHEN, CDR2 SYDVKM. The CDR3 DNA follows: TGTGCCAGCAGCACCGGGATAGGGTACAATGAGCAGTTCTTC. Its protein product is CASSTGIGYNEQFF.

The rearrangement joins TRBV4-3 to TRBJ2-1, with TRBD2 identical over 12 bases. This CDR3 contains 17 residues. Germline CDR1 LGHNA, CDR2 YSLEER. The J segment lost 2 bases and the V segment lost 1 base, leaving 3 bases of the junction unmatched. CDR3 sequence (DNA): TGCGCCAGCAGCCAAGGGACTAGCGGGGAACCCTACAATGAGCAGTTCTTC. It translates to CASSQGTSGEPYNEQFF.

V and J are TRBV6-5 and TRBJ1-3; 7 bases are shared with TRBD1. The V gene's germline CDR1 is MNHEY and CDR2 SVGAGI. V was pared by 4 bases and J by 4 bases, with 1 base of the junction left unmatched. The length of the CDR3 is 13 residues. This CDR3 is CASSSDRGNTIYF. The CDR3 coding sequence is TGTGCCAGCAGTTCGGACAGGGGAAACACCATATATTTT.

The CDR3 DNA is TGTGCCAGCAGTGAGACTAGCGGGGGGGCCCGGGGAAAGACCCAGTACTTC. It encodes CASSETSGGARGKTQYF. V is TRBV27 and J is TRBJ2-5; 14 bases are shared with TRBD2. V shed 5 bases and J 6 bases; nucleotides not matched to a gene: 11. The germline V gene has CDR1 MNHEY and CDR2 SMNVEV (reference sequence). The CDR3 runs 17 residues.

The V call is TRBV6-5, the J call TRBJ2-4; D is possibly TRBD1 (6 bases). The germline V gene encodes CDR1 MNHEY and CDR2 SVGAGI. This CDR3 has 15 residues. The V end was cut by 6 bases, the J end by 7 bases, with 19 bases between. CDR3 sequence reads: CASRKTGNEGNIQYF. Written as DNA, the CDR3 is TGTGCCAGCAGGAAGACAGGCAACGAGGGGAACATTCAGTACTTC.

This sequence joins TRBV5-1 and TRBJ2-1, with 7 bases matching TRBD2. Trimming took 0 bases from V and 0 from J; bases not matched to a gene: 3. Germline values: CDR1 SGHRS, CDR2 YFSETQ. CDR3 size: 16 residues. The CDR3 protein is CASSLAASGSYNEQFF. The DNA for the CDR3 is TGCGCCAGCAGCTTGGCCGCTAGCGGCTCCTACAATGAGCAGTTCTTC.

The CDR3 loop reads CASSHPGGSGNTIYF. In nucleotides, the CDR3 is TGTGCCAGCAGCCACCCGGGGGGGTCTGGAAACACCATATATTTT. The rearrangement links TRBV14 to TRBJ1-3, with a tentative D call TRBD1 (5 bases). CDR1 and CDR2 (germline): SGHDN, FVKESK. Deletions cut 3 bases from V and 1 base from J, with 10 bases between. The CDR3 extends over 15 amino acids.

Comment on this clone: Sequence at one end of the junction differs from germline and may be a read error. The chain carries TRBV7-9 and TRBJ1-2; 8 nucleotides align to TRBD1. The germline gives CDR1 SEHNR, CDR2 FQNEAQ (reference sequence). CDR3 length: 12 residues. CDR3 in DNA: TGTGCCAGCAGCTCCGCGGGACAGGCCCATCTTTTC. Its translation is CASSSAGQAHLF.

The chain links TRBV6-4 to TRBJ2-3; 7 nucleotides align to TRBD2. Germline loops: CDR1 MRHNA, CDR2 SNTAGT. J was trimmed by 1 base and V by 3 bases; bases with no gene match: 7. This CDR3 contains 16 residues. CDR3 region: CASSESGAGGTDTQYF. CDR3 nucleotide sequence: TGTGCCAGCAGTGAGTCGGGTGCGGGGGGCACAGATACGCAGTATTTT.

J is TRBJ2-1 and V is TRBV29-1; TRBD1 aligns across 10 bases. V was clipped by 7 bases and J by 9 bases; unmatched bases: 9. Germline V gene data show CDR1 as SQVTM and CDR2 as ANQGSEA. This CDR3 contains 13 residues. The CDR3 region is CSGDRGQGTEQFF. The CDR3 nucleotides are TGCAGCGGTGACAGGGGACAGGGGACTGAGCAGTTCTTC.

The chain couples TRBV20-1 to TRBJ2-4; D gene uncertain. The CDR3 runs to 11 residues. Germline V gene lookup returns CDR1 DFQATT and CDR2 SNEGSKA (reference sequence). The V and J ends lost 0 bases and 9 bases respectively, with 6 bases between them. CDR3 DNA sequence: TGCAGTGCTAGAGATCCGTTCATTCAGTACTTC. As protein: CSARDPFIQYF.

The rearrangement joins TRBV7-2 to TRBJ1-2, with TRBD1 matching 10 bases. The CDR3 is 15 amino acids. Germline lookup yields CDR1 SGHTA and CDR2 FQGNSA. Trimming removed 5 bases from V and 7 bases from J; junction bases left unmatched: 10. CDR3 residues: CASSPQDRGFFGYTF. The CDR3 bases are TGTGCCAGCAGCCCACAGGACAGGGGGTTCTTTGGCTACACCTTC. Full variable domain (outside the CDR3, taken from reference TRBV7-2 and TRBJ1-2): GAGVSQSPSNKVTEKGKDVELRCDPISGHTALYWYRQSLGQGLEFLIYFQGNSAPDKSGLPSDRFSAERTGGSVSTLTIQRTQQEDSAVYLCASSPQDRGFFGYTFGSGTRLTVV.

This chain uses TRBV6-1 with TRBJ2-5; TRBD2 aligns across 12 bases. The CDR3 has 15 residues. After removal of 4 bases from V and 2 bases from J, the junction contained 2 bases not matched to a gene. The germline CDR1 and CDR2 sequences are MNHNS and SASEGT. CDR3 sequence: CASSVLAGGQETQYF. The DNA of the CDR3 is TGTGCCAGCAGTGTTCTAGCGGGGGGGCAAGAGACCCAGTACTTC.

The chain links TRBV9 to TRBJ2-2; D is ambiguous. Germline loops: CDR1 SGDLS, CDR2 YYNGEE. The germline V and J ends were trimmed by 4 bases and 6 bases, with 10 bases remaining between them. This CDR3 comprises 13 residues. The CDR3, as DNA: TGTGCCAGCAGCCCGAGCTCACCCGGGGAGCTGTTTTTT. This sequence encodes CASSPSSPGELFF. Variable domain in full (rest from reference TRBV9 and TRBJ2-2): DSGVTQTPKHLITATGQRVTLRCSPRSGDLSVYWYQQSLDQGLQFLIQYYNGEERAKGNILERFSAQQFPDLHSELNLSSLELGDSALYFCASSPSSPGELFFGEGSRLTVL.

This rearrangement joins TRBV27 to TRBJ1-5; D gene uncertain. The CDR3 contains 12 residues. The germline V and J ends were trimmed by 5 bases and 7 bases, with 9 bases remaining between them. Germline lookup yields CDR1 MNHEY and CDR2 SMNVEV (reference sequence). The CDR3 loop is CASSTGRQPQHF. CDR3 nucleotide sequence: TGTGCCAGCAGTACGGGGAGGCAGCCCCAGCATTTT.

The chain has TRBV14 and TRBJ2-7; possible D gene TRBD1, 6 bases. Trimming pared 5 bases from V and 10 bases from J, leaving 18 bases between. Per the germline V gene, CDR1 is SGHDN and CDR2 is FVKESK. This CDR3 region has 13 residues. CDR3 DNA sequence: TGTGCCAGCAGCATCCGGGACACCCGGCGCCAGTACTTC. Amino acids: CASSIRDTRRQYF.

This chain joins TRBV27 and TRBJ2-5; D remains ambiguous. The CDR3 totals 15 residues. Trimming removed 4 bases at V and 2 bases at J, with 14 bases between. CDR1 and CDR2 (germline): MNHEY, SMNVEV (reference sequence). The CDR3 DNA reads TGTGCCAGCAGTTCCCTCATGGGCCGGCAAGAGACCCAGTACTTC. Protein sequence: CASSSLMGRQETQYF.

This clone was seen a handful of times. The chain employs TRBV7-9 and TRBJ2-7; 9 bases fit TRBD1. V lost 5 bases and J lost 5; bases outside the gene matches: 4. This CDR3 is 13 amino acids long. Germline CDR1 is SEHNR and CDR2 is FQNEAQ (reference sequence). The DNA of the CDR3 is TGTGCCAGCAGCCCCCGGGACAGGGACGAGCAGTACGTC. Amino acids: CASSPRDRDEQYV.

The rearrangement links TRBV11-2 to TRBJ2-5, with 14 bases identical to TRBD2. After removal of 7 bases from V and 2 bases from J, the junction contained 3 bases not matched to a gene. The germline V gene has CDR1 SGHAT and CDR2 FQNNGV. CDR3 length: 15 amino acids. CDR3 nucleotide sequence: TGTGCCAGCACCCGGACTAGCGGGGGGCAAGAGACCCAGTACTTC. Translating it yields CASTRTSGGQETQYF.

The chain recombines TRBV27 with TRBJ1-5; D possibly corresponds to TRBD1 (6 bases). V was clipped by 5 bases and J by 7 bases, with 12 bases between them. Germline CDR1 and CDR2: MNHEY and SMNVEV (reference sequence). The CDR3 contains 13 residues. The CDR3 protein is CASSGGGYQPQHF. As DNA, the CDR3 is TGTGCCAGCAGTGGGGGGGGCTACCAGCCCCAGCATTTT.

J is TRBJ2-2 and V is TRBV7-9; 11 bases align to TRBD1. Germline values: CDR1 SEHNR, CDR2 FQNEAQ (reference sequence). CDR3 length equals 18 residues. With V trimmed by 5 bases and J by 1 base, 9 bases remained unmatched. The CDR3 sequence is CASSPWDRGKRNTGELFF. The DNA of the CDR3 is TGTGCCAGCAGCCCTTGGGACAGGGGGAAGAGGAACACCGGGGAGCTGTTTTTT.

The chain recombines TRBV19 with TRBJ1-6, with D tentatively TRBD1 (5 bases). The CDR3 contains 15 residues. Per the germline V gene, CDR1 is LNHDA and CDR2 is SQIVND (reference sequence). V dropped 11 bases and J dropped 7 bases, with 21 bases sitting between them. The CDR3 loop is CACSAARVANSPLHF. In DNA form, the CDR3 reads TGTGCCTGTTCAGCCGCCAGGGTGGCCAATTCACCCCTCCACTTT.

V is TRBV2 and J is TRBJ1-1, with unresolved D. Germline CDR1 is SNHLY and CDR2 is FYNNEI. Trimming took 1 base from V and 0 from J, leaving 6 bases between them. There are 14 residues in the CDR3. CDR3 region: CASSEVSVNTEAFF. CDR3 DNA: TGTGCCAGCAGTGAAGTGAGTGTGAACACTGAAGCTTTCTTT.

The chain carries TRBV28 and TRBJ1-1; D is perhaps TRBD1 (6 bases). The CDR3 consists of 14 residues. Trimming took off 6 bases at V and 7 bases at J, with 18 bases between the two ends. Germline V lookup: CDR1 MDHEN, CDR2 SYDVKM. DNA of the CDR3: TGTGCCAGCAGCCAACAGGGTCCCACTTATGAAGCTTTCTTT. As protein: CASSQQGPTYEAFF.

This clone was observed a handful of times. This chain connects TRBV28 to TRBJ1-1; 7 bases align to TRBD1. The germline V gene encodes CDR1 MDHEN and CDR2 SYDVKM. The CDR3 extends over 17 amino acids. Trimming took 4 bases from V and 3 from J; bases not matched to a gene: 14. The CDR3 DNA is TGTGCCAGCAGTTCGATCCTCGTGGACAGGCCCGACACTGAAGCTTTCTTT. It encodes CASSSILVDRPDTEAFF.

This chain connects TRBV2 to TRBJ1-4; D uncertain. V was cut by 0 bases and J by 0 bases, with 5 bases left in between. In germline, CDR1 is SNHLY, CDR2 FYNNEI. The CDR3 contains 15 residues. CDR3 region: CASSEALATNEKLFF. CDR3 bases: TGTGCCAGCAGTGAAGCGCTAGCAACTAATGAAAAACTGTTTTTT.